This entry describes one T cell receptor (beta chain). This entry belongs to a study of blood T cell repertoires in COVID-19. The overall study: From the United States, Italy and Spain came samples of acute and convalescent COVID-19. T cells, B-cell-depleted T cells, or PBMCs provided the cDNA or gDNA that served as material.

In the authors' workflow: Amplification of reference gene primers was used by the study to estimate nucleated cell counts. Using immunoSEQ multiplex PCR, the repertoire was profiled, and TCRdb retains in-frame clones only, with some absent. That table furnishes V, J and clone size, whereas the DNA furnished D and trimming. There are 35,000 to 45,000 clones in the sample; about nine tenths occur only once, and less than 6% lies in the top ten. V was pared by 1 base and J by 6 bases, with 14 bases between. Germline CDR1 and CDR2: LGHDT and YNNKEL (reference sequence). This CDR3 spans 15 amino acids. J is TRBJ2-3 and V is TRBV3-1 (or the pseudogene TRBV3-2); D unresolved. The origin of this receptor is a woman aged 80 or over with acute or convalescent COVID-19. Sequenced: peripheral blood. CDR3 sequence: CASSQGQTFFDTQYF. The DNA of the CDR3 is TGTGCCAGCAGCCAAGGCCAGACTTTCTTCGATACGCAGTATTTT.